The rows below give T cell receptor beta chains drawn from one sample of a study of blood T cell repertoires in COVID-19. Sequencing used immunoSEQ multiplex PCR; TCRdb keeps in-frame clones, though not all of them. The repertoire consists of roughly 50,000 clones, with roughly nine tenths occurring once and the leading ten covering roughly a fifth. The sequenced sample consisted of peripheral blood. The receptors derive from a human donor in a cohort sampled during active COVID-19. The CDR3 runs from the conserved cysteine through the conserved F or W. Each record gives: J gene, V gene, CDR3 protein.

TRBJ2-7 TRBV6-5 CASSSDSTGVIDEQYF
TRBJ2-7 TRBV4-3 CASSQVVSYEQYF
TRBJ2-7 TRBV7-2 CASSFYQEYEQYF
TRBJ2-3 TRBV29-1 CSVDPDADSTDTQYF
TRBJ2-5 TRBV30 CAWSRRRTSGVWRETQYF
TRBJ1-5 TRBV19 CASSIGGISNSQPQHF
TRBJ2-7 TRBV7-2 CASRKQGGTYEQYF
TRBJ1-2 TRBV5-8 CASSLSPSGGLGYTF
TRBJ1-2 TRBV9 CASSGAGARGYAGYTF
TRBJ1-3 TRBV12-3/TRBV12-4 CASGAYTIYF
TRBJ2-3 TRBV7-7 CASSPYSGASTDTQYF
TRBJ2-3 TRBV10-3 CAISEPPRVDTQYF
TRBJ1-2 TRBV6-6 CASSYSGTAPYGYTF
TRBJ1-1 TRBV4-2 CAKRGGTEAFF
TRBJ2-7 TRBV28 CASSFQHYEQYF